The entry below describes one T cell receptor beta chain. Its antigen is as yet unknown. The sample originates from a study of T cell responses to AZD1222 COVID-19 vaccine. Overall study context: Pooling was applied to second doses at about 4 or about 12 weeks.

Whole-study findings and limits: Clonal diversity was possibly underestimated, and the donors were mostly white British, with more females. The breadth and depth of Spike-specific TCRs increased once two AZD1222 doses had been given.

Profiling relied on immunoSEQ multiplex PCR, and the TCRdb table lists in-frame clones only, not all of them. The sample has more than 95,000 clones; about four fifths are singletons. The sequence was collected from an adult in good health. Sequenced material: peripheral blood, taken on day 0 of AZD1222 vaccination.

The CDR3 loop is CASISLGLEDGYTF. The CDR3 nucleotides read TGTGCCAGTATCTCACTCGGCCTCGAGGATGGCTACACCTTC. J is TRBJ1-2 and V is TRBV19; D uncertain. This CDR3 has 14 residues. Germline CDR1 LNHDA, CDR2 SQIVND (reference sequence). V lost 7 bases, J lost 6 bases, and 18 bases lay in between.